This entry lists 11 T cell receptor beta chains sequenced from one sample in a study of CD8 T cells in ankylosing spondylitis. TCRdb re-derived calls from the 5' RACE reads in MiXCR, one entry per CDR3 protein. The sample has a few hundred thousand distinct CDR3 sequences, roughly a quarter seen once. The sample taken for sequencing was blood, either unsorted or a sorted T cell fraction (not recorded which). These receptors were obtained from a male donor with ankylosing spondylitis or in good health (not recorded which).

This clonotype has only a few counts. CDR3 in amino acids: CSAKAVAGAYNEQFF. The DNA of the CDR3 is TGCAGTGCCAAGGCGGTAGCGGGGGCCTACAATGAGCAGTTCTTC. This chain uses TRBV20-1 with TRBJ2-1, with 9 bases lining up with TRBD2. The trim removed 6 bases at V and 2 bases at J, leaving 8 bases unmatched. The CDR3 is 15 amino acids. Germline V gene sequence: CDR1 DFQATT, CDR2 SNEGSKA (reference sequence).

This clonotype was counted ten times or more. V is TRBV3-1 and J is TRBJ1-2, with 7 bases fitting TRBD1. The V and J ends lost 4 bases and 6 bases, in that order; junction bases with no gene match: 8. Germline CDR1 reads LGHDT; CDR2 reads YNNKEL (reference sequence). The CDR3 has 14 residues. This CDR3 reads CASSPVQGSDGYTF. In DNA, the CDR3 is TGTGCCAGCAGCCCGGTACAGGGGTCGGATGGCTACACCTTC.

CDR3 sequence (DNA): TGTGCCAGCAGCCACGCCGGGACTAGCCGTAATGAGCAGTTCTTC. Residues: CASSHAGTSRNEQFF. The chain carries TRBV7-2 and TRBJ2-1, with 9 bases lining up with TRBD2. V lost 5 bases to trimming and J lost 7 bases; unmatched junction nucleotides: 9. The CDR3 runs to 15 residues. Germline V lookup: CDR1 SGHTA, CDR2 FQGNSA. Supplemented by reference TRBV7-2 and TRBJ2-1, the full variable domain reads GAGVSQSPSNKVTEKGKDVELRCDPISGHTALYWYRQSLGQGLEFLIYFQGNSAPDKSGLPSDRFSAERTGGSVSTLTIQRTQQEDSAVYLCASSHAGTSRNEQFFGPGTRLTVL.

The chain is built from TRBV12-3 or TRBV12-4 and TRBJ2-4; D not resolved. This CDR3 comprises 14 residues. Trimming shortened V by 6 bases and J by 0 bases, and 9 bases separated the two germline ends. The CDR3: CASSRAGAKNIQYF. The CDR3 nucleotides are TGTGCCAGCAGCCGAGCCGGAGCCAAAAACATTCAGTACTTC.

V is TRBV20-1 and J is TRBJ1-5, with TRBD1 as a possible D gene (5 bases). In germline, CDR1 is DFQATT, CDR2 SNEGSKA (reference sequence). There are 14 residues in the CDR3. The ends were cut back, 5 bases at V and 7 bases at J, with 18 bases in the middle. CDR3 coding DNA: TGCAGTGCTCACGACAGCCCATCGGGCCAGCCCCAGCATTTT. Its translation is CSAHDSPSGQPQHF.

This rearrangement joins TRBV6-5 to TRBJ2-2; the match to TRBD1 covers 7 bases. This CDR3 is 18 amino acids long. Germline V lookup: CDR1 MNHEY, CDR2 SVGAGI. The V segment lost 0 bases and the J segment 0 bases; nucleotides outside the gene matches: 7. This CDR3 reads CASSYSIPDRANTGELFF. The DNA for the CDR3 is TGTGCCAGCAGTTACTCGATCCCCGACAGGGCGAACACCGGGGAGCTGTTTTTT.

This clonotype was seen ten or more times. The CDR3 DNA reads TGTGCCAGCAGTGAGGGACAGCGCTCTGGGGCCAACGTCCTGACTTTC. Encoded protein: CASSEGQRSGANVLTF. The chain carries TRBV2 and TRBJ2-6; 7 nucleotides match TRBD1. V dropped 3 bases and J dropped 0; count of bases not matched to a gene: 2. From germline, CDR1 is SNHLY and CDR2 FYNNEI. The CDR3 has 16 amino acids.

The chain links TRBV29-1 to TRBJ2-4, with 7 bases identical to TRBD2. Germline CDR1 SQVTM, CDR2 ANQGSEA. CDR3 length: 13 amino acids. This CDR3 reads CSGGGLAKNIQYF. The CDR3 bases are TGCAGTGGGGGGGGGTTAGCCAAAAACATTCAGTACTTC.

Ten or more counts support this clonotype. V is TRBV5-1 and J is TRBJ2-5; D is possibly TRBD1 (5 bases). V was trimmed by 5 bases and J by 0 bases, leaving 11 bases between them. From germline, CDR1 is SGHRS and CDR2 YFSETQ. CDR3 length: 14 residues. This chain's CDR3 is CASSPRQYQETQYF. DNA of the CDR3: TGCGCCAGCAGTCCCCGACAGTACCAAGAGACCCAGTACTTC.

There are many counts of this clonotype. The V gene is TRBV6-1, the J gene TRBJ2-6; 9 bases match TRBD1. The CDR3 sequence is 19 residues long. The ends lost 5 bases at V and 0 bases at J; junction bases unmatched: 11. Germline CDR1 MNHNS, CDR2 SASEGT. The CDR3 region is CASSPRTGVIFSGANVLTF. For the CDR3, the DNA is TGTGCCAGCAGTCCAAGGACAGGGGTGATTTTCTCTGGGGCCAACGTCCTGACTTTC.

This clonotype showed up just a few times. The genes are TRBV20-1 and TRBJ2-3; 9 positions agree with TRBD2. CDR3 length: 14 amino acids. The V and J ends lost 3 bases and 6 bases, in that order; junction bases with no gene match: 7. In germline, CDR1 is DFQATT, CDR2 SNEGSKA (reference sequence). The CDR3 protein is CSARSSGAGDTQYF. CDR3 nucleotides: TGCAGTGCTAGGTCTAGCGGGGCGGGGGATACGCAGTATTTT.